What follows is one T cell receptor beta chain and its context. Its antigen is as yet unknown. After removal of 0 bases from V and 7 bases from J, the junction contained 5 bases not matched to a gene. This CDR3 is built from 13 residues. Germline V gene data show CDR1 as GTSNPN and CDR2 as SVGIG (reference sequence). Generated by immunoSEQ multiplex PCR, the TCRdb table keeps only in-frame clones and is missing some. The repertoire has 150,000 to 200,000 clones, 95% to 97% of them found once; the top ten carry 0.8% to 0.95%. Separate from the 666-subject first cohort, the roughly 120-subject validation cohort was the one that the donors belonged to. These data are taken from a study of cytomegalovirus exposure and HLA in healthy donors. Study observations and caveats: Later, an analysis found that TCR clusters from the first cohort tended to co-occur in the 90 to 150 validation repertoires.

The clonotype comes from a woman aged 18 to 35 in good health and CMV-seronegative. The material sequenced was PBMCs. The rearrangement links TRBV30 to TRBJ1-1; 7 bases are a match to TRBD1. The chain's CDR3 is CAWSVTGSGEAFF. The CDR3 bases are TGTGCCTGGAGTGTGACAGGGTCGGGTGAAGCTTTCTTT.